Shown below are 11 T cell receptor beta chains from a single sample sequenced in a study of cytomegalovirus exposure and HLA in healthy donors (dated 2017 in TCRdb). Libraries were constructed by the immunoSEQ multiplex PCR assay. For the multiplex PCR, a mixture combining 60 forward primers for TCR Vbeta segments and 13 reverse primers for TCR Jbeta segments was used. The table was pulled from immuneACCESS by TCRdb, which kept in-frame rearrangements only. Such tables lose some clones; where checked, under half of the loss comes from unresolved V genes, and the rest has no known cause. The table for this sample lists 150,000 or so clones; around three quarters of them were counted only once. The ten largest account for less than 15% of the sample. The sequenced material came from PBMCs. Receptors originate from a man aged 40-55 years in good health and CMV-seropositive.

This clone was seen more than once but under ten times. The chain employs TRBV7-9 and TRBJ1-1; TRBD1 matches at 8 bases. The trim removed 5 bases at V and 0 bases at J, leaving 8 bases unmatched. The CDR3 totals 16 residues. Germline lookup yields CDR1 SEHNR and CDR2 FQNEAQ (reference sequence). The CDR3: CASSIRQGPMNTEAFF. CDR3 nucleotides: TGTGCCAGCAGCATCCGACAGGGGCCCATGAACACTGAAGCTTTCTTT. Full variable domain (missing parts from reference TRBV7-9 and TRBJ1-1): DTGVSQNPRHKITKRGQNVTFRCDPISEHNRLYWYRQTLGQGPEFLTYFQNEAQLEKSRLLSDRFSAERPKGSFSTLEIQRTEQGDSAMYLCASSIRQGPMNTEAFFGQGTRLTVV.

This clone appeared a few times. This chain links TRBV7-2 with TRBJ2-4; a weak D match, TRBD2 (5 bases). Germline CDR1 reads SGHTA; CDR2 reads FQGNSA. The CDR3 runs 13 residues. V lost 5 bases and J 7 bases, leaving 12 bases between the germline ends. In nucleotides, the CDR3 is TGTGCCAGCAGCGCCAGCGGCCCTAACATTCAGTACTTC. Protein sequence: CASSASGPNIQYF.

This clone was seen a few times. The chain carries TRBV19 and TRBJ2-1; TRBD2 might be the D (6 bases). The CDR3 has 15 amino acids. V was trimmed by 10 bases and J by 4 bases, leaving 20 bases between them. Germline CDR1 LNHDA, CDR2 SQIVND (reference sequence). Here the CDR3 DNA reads TGTGCCACCTCATACGGGACGGCGGGGTACAATGAGCAGTTCTTC. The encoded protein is CATSYGTAGYNEQFF.

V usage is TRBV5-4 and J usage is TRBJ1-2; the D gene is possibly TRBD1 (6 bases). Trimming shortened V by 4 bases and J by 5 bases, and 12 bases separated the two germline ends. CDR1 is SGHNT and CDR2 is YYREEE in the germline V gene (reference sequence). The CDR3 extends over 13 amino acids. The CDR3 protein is CASSQDREYGYTF. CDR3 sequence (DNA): TGTGCCAGCAGCCAGGACAGAGAATATGGCTACACCTTC. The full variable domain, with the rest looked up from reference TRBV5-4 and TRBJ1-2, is ETGVTQSPTHLIKTRGQQVTLRCSSQSGHNTVSWYQQALGQGPQFIFQYYREEENGRGNFPPRFSGLQFPNYSSELNVNALELDDSALYLCASSQDREYGYTFGSGTRLTVV.

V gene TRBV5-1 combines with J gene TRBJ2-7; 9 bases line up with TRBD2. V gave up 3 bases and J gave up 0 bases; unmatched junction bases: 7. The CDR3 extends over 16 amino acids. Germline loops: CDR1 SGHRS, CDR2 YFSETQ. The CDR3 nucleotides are TGCGCCAGCAGCTCGAGCGGGAGGCCAAACTCCTACGAGCAGTACTTC. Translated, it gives CASSSSGRPNSYEQYF.

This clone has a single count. CDR3 in DNA: TGTGCCAGCGCGGGGACAGGTAGTCCGCAGTATTTT. It yields the protein CASAGTGSPQYF. The chain couples TRBV27 to TRBJ2-3; 8 bases fit TRBD1. J gave up 10 bases and V 8 bases, and 8 bases lay outside the gene matches. Germline lookup yields CDR1 MNHEY and CDR2 SMNVEV (reference sequence). The length of the CDR3 is 12 residues.

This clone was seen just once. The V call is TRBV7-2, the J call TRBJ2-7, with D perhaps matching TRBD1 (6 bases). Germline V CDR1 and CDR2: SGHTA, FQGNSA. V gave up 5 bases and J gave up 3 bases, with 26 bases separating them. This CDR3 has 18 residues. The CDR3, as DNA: TGTGCCAGCAGCCCACGGGGACACTCATCGAGTCGAGGCTACGAGCAGTACTTC. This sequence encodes CASSPRGHSSSRGYEQYF.

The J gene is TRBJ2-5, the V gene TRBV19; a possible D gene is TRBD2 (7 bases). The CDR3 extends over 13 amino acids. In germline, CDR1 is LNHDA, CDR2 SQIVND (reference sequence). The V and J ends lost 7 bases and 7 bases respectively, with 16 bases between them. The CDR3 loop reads CASTSQGRGTQYF. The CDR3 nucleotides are TGTGCCAGTACCAGTCAGGGGAGGGGGACCCAGTACTTC.

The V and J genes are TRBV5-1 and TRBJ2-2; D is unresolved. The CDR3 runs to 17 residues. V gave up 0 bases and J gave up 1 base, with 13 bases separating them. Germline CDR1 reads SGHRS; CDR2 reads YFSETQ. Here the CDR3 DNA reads TGCGCCAGCAGCTTGGGGCTAGATCCTTTGAACACCGGGGAGCTGTTTTTT. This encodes CASSLGLDPLNTGELFF.

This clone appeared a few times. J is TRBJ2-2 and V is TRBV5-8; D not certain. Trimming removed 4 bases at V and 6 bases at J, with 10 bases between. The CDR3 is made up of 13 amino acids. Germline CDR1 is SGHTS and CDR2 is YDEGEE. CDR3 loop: CASSRRWAGELFF. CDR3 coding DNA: TGTGCCAGCAGCCGGCGGTGGGCCGGGGAGCTGTTTTTT.

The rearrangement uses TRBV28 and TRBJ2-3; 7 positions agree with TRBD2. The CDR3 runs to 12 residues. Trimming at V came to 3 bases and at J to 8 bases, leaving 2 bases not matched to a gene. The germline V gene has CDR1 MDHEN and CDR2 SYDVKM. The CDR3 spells CASSLGGSTQYF. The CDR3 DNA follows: TGTGCCAGCAGTTTGGGGGGGTCTACGCAGTATTTT.